The sequence of this T cell receptor (beta chain) was determined in a study of CD8 T cells in Susac syndrome. V gave up 5 bases and J gave up 3 bases, with 9 bases separating them. The germline CDR1 and CDR2 sequences are SQVTM and ANQGSEA. This CDR3 region has 12 residues. Sequencing of TCR beta, carried out with a high-throughput approach, was applied to CD8+ and CD4+ T cells from the blood. Random hexamers were used to reverse transcribe the RNA input (roughly 0.5 to 1 ug). Multiplex PCR with immunoSEQ amplified the TCR beta CDR3 across 54 Vbeta and 13 Jbeta. TCRdb ran MiXCR on the immunoSEQ multiplex PCR reads and lists one entry per CDR3 protein. Of 150,000 to 200,000 distinct CDR3 sequences listed, 94% are singletons.

This clonotype originated in a human donor with multiple sclerosis. Material for sequencing was CD4+ T cells from PBMCs. V usage is TRBV29-1 and J usage is TRBJ2-3; D not resolved. The CDR3 reads CSVRAGTDTQYF. The CDR3 DNA sequence: TGCAGCGTTAGGGCTGGGACAGATACGCAGTATTTT.